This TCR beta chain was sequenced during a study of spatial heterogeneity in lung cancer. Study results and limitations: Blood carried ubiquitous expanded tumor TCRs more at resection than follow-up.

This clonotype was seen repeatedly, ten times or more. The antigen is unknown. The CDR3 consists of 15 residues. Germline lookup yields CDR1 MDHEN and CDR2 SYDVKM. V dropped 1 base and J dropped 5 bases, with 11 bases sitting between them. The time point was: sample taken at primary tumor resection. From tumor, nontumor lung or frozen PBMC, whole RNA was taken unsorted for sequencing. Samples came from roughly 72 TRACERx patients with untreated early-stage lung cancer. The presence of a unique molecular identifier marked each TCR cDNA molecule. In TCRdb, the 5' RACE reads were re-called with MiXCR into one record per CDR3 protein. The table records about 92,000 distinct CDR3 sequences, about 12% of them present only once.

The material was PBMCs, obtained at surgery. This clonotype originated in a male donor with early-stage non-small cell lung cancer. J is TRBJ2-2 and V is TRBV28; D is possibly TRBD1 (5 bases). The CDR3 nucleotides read TGTGCCAGCAGTTTATTACAGGCAGGGACCGGGGAGCTGTTTTTT. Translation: CASSLLQAGTGELFF.